This T cell receptor beta chain was recorded in a study of early T cells in non-severe SARS-CoV-2 infection. This CDR3 comprises 15 residues. CDR1 and CDR2 from the germline V gene are SGDLS and YYNGEE. V lost 0 bases to trimming and J lost 1 base, with 7 bases between them. TCRdb re-derived calls from the 5' RACE reads in MiXCR, one entry per CDR3 protein. The table has 69,000 or so distinct CDR3 sequences, about 9% seen once. The V gene is TRBV9, the J gene TRBJ2-2; D not certain. Sequencing was carried out using whole blood. This sequence was found in an adult who was a healthcare worker with PCR-confirmed SARS-CoV-2 infection or an uninfected control (not recorded which). DNA of the CDR3: TGTGCCAGCAGCGTAGCAGCGCGGAACACCGGGGAGCTGTTTTTT. This encodes CASSVAARNTGELFF.